The text below deals with one T cell receptor (beta chain). Its antigen remains unknown. This entry is derived from a study of shared clonotypes between healthy human individuals. Method: immunoSEQ multiplex PCR; TCRdb's copy keeps in-frame clones and lacks some. This sample has approximately 640,000 clones, with about 90% found just once. CDR1 is MNHEY, CDR2 SVGAGI, per germline. The CDR3 spans 14 residues. The J segment lost 8 bases and the V segment lost 2 bases, leaving 5 bases of the junction unmatched. Overall study results and limits: Sharing across four donors was highest in naive CD4 (around 5%) and lowest in memory CD8 (around 0.4%).

Source material: memory CD8+ T cells from PBMCs. Specified subset: CD45RO+ cells pooled with CCR7-negative TemRA cells. This receptor was taken from a young man in good health. Some clones in this sample may be carry-over from other donors' samples. V and J are TRBV6-5 and TRBJ2-1; TRBD1 agrees at 8 bases. CDR3 region: CASSYQQGVDEQFF. CDR3 nucleotides: TGTGCCAGCAGTTACCAACAGGGGGTCGATGAGCAGTTCTTC.